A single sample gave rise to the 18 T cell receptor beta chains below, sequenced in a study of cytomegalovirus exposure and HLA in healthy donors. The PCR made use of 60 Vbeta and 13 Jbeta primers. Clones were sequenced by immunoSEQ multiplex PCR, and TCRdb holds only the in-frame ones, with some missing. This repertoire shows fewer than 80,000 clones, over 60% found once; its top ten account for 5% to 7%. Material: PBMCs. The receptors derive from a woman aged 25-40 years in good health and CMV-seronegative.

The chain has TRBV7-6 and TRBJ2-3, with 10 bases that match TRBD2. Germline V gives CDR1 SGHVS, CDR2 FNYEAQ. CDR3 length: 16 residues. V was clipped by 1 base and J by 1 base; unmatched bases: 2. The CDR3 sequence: CASSLVAGGRTDTQYF. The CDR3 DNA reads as TGTGCCAGCAGCTTAGTAGCGGGAGGACGCACAGATACGCAGTATTTT.

Here the CDR3 DNA reads TGTGCCAGCAGTATTCTAGGGGATGCCCACAATGAGCAGTTCTTC. Translation: CASSILGDAHNEQFF. The chain joins TRBV27 to TRBJ2-1; tentative D call: TRBD1 (5 bases). Germline assignment: CDR1 MNHEY and CDR2 SMNVEV (reference sequence). This CDR3 is built from 15 residues. Deletions cut 5 bases from V and 5 bases from J, with 16 bases between.

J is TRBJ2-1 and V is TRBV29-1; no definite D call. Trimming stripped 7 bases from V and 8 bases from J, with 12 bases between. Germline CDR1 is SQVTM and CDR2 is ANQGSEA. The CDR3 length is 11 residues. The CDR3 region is CSALGVDEQFF. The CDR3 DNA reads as TGCAGCGCCCTAGGAGTCGATGAGCAGTTCTTC.

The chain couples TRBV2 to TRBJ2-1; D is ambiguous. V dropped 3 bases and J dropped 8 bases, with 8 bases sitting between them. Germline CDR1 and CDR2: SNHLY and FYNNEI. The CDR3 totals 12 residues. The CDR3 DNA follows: TGTGCCAGCAGTGACTACCGGGATGAGCAGTTCTTC. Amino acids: CASSDYRDEQFF.

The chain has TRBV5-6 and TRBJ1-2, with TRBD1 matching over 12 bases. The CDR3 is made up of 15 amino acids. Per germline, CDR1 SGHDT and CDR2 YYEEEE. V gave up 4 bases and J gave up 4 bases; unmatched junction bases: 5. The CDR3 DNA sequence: TGTGCCAGCAGCAGGGGACAGGGGGCAGTCTATGGCTACACCTTC. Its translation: CASSRGQGAVYGYTF.

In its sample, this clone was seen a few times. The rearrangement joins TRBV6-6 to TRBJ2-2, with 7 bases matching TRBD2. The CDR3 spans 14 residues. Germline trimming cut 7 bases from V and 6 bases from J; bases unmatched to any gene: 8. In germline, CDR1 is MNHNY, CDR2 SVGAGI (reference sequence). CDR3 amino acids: CASKKGGEPGELFF. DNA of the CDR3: TGTGCCAGCAAAAAGGGAGGGGAGCCCGGGGAGCTGTTTTTT.

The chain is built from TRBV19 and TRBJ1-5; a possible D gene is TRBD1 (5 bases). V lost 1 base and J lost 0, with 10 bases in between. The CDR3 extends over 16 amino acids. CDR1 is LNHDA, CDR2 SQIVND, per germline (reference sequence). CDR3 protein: CASSIAQAYSNQPQHF. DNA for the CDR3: TGTGCCAGTAGTATAGCACAGGCTTATAGCAATCAGCCCCAGCATTTT.

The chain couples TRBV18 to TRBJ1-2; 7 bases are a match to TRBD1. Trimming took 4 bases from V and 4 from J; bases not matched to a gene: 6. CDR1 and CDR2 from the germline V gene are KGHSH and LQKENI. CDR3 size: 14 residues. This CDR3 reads CASSREGGGYGYTF. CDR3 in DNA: TGTGCCAGCTCACGCGAAGGGGGCGGCTATGGCTACACCTTC. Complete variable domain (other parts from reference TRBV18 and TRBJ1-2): NAGVMQNPRHLVRRRGQEARLRCSPMKGHSHVYWYRQLPEEGLKFMVYLQKENIIDESGMPKERFSAEFPKEGPSILRIQQVVRGDSAAYFCASSREGGGYGYTFGSGTRLTVV.

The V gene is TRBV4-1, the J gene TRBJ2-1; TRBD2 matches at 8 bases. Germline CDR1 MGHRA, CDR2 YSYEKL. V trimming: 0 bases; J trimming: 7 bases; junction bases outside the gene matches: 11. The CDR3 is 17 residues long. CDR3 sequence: CASSQDGEAGVLNEQFF. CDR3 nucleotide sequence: TGCGCCAGCAGCCAAGATGGGGAAGCGGGAGTTTTAAATGAGCAGTTCTTC.

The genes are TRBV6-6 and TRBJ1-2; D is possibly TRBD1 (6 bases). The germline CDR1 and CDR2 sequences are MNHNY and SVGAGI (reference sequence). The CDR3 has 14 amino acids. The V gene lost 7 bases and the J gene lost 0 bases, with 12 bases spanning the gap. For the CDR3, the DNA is TGTGCCAGCAACCTACAGGGAGCTAACTATGGCTACACCTTC. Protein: CASNLQGANYGYTF.

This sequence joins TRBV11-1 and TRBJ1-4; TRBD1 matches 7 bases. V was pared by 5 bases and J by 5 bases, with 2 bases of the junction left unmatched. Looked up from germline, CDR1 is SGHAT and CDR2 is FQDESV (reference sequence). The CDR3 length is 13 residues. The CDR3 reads CASSRDRNEKLFF. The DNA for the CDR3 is TGTGCCAGCAGCAGGGACAGAAATGAAAAACTGTTTTTT. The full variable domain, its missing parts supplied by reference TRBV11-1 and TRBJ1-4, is EAEVAQSPRYKITEKSQAVAFWCDPISGHATLYWYRQILGQGPELLVQFQDESVVDDSQLPKDRFSAERLKGVDSTLKIQPAELGDSAMYLCASSRDRNEKLFFGSGTQLSVL.

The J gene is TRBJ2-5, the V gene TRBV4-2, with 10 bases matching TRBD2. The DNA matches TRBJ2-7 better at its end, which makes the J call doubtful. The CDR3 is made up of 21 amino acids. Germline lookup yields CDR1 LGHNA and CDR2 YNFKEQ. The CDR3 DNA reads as TGTGCCAGCAGCCGCCGTCTAAGGTTTCGAGCCCCTACTAGCGGGGATTACGAGCAGTACTTC. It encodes CASSRRLRFRAPTSGDYEQYF.

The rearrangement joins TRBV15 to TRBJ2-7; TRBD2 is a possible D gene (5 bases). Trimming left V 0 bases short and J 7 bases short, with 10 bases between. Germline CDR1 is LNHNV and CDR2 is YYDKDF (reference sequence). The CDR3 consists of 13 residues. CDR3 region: CATSRDGVSEQYF. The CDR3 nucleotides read TGTGCCACCAGCAGAGACGGGGTATCTGAGCAGTACTTC. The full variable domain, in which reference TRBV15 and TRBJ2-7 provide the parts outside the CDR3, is DAMVIQNPRYQVTQFGKPVTLSCSQTLNHNVMYWYQQKSSQAPKLLFHYYDKDFNNEADTPDNFQSRRPNTSFCFLDIRSPGLGDTAMYLCATSRDGVSEQYFGPGTRLTVT.

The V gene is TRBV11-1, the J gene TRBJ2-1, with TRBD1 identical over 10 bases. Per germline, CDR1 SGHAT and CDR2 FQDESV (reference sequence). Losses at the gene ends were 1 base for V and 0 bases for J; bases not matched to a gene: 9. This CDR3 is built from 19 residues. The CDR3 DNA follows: TGTGCCAGCAGCTTAGAGCGGGACAGGGGCCCCAGCTCCTACAATGAGCAGTTCTTC. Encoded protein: CASSLERDRGPSSYNEQFF.

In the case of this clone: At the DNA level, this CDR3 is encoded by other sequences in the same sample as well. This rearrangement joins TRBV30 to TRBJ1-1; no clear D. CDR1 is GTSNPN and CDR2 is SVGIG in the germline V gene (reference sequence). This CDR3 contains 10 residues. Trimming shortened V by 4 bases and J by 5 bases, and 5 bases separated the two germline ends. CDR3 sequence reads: CAWIETEAFF. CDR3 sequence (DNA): TGTGCCTGGATAGAGACTGAAGCTTTCTTT.

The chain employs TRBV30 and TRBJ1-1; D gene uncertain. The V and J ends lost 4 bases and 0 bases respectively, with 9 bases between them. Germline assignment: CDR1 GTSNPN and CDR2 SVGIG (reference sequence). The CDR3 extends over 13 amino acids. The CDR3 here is CAWTWGVNTEAFF. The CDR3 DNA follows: TGTGCCTGGACCTGGGGAGTGAACACTGAAGCTTTCTTT.

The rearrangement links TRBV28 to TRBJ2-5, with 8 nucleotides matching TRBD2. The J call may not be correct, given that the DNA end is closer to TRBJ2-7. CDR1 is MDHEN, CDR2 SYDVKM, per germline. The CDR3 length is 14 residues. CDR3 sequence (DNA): TGTGCCAGTAAGCGGGAGTTGATTTCCTACGAGCAGTACTTC. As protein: CASKRELISYEQYF.

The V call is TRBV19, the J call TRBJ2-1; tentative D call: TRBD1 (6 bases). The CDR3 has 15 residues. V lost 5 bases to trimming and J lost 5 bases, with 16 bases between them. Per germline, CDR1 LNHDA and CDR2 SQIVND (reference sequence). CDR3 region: CASSPLKKGDNEQFF. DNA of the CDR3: TGTGCCAGTAGTCCCCTTAAGAAGGGGGACAATGAGCAGTTCTTC.